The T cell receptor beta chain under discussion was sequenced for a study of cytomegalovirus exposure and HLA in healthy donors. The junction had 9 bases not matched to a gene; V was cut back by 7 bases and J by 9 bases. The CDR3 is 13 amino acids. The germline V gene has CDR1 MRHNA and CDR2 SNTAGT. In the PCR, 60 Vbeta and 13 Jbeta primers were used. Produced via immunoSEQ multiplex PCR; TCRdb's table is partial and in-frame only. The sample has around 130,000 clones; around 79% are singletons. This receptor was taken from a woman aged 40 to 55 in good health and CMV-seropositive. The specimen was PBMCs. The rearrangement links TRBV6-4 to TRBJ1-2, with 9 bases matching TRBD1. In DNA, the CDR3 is TGTGCCAGCAATCCGGGACAGGGTTACAGCTACACCTTC. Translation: CASNPGQGYSYTF.